In this sample, the clone carrying this T cell receptor (beta chain) turned up many times. Antigen specificity is unknown. TCR cDNA received a 3' ligated oligonucleotide that carried a UMI. Adult healthy volunteers gave 2.5 ml peripheral blood for whole-blood RNA. Cells were not sorted; total RNA input targeted 1 to 1000 ng. The entry originates in a study of naive and memory T cell subsets. Study results and limitations: TCR transcript changes with activation or differentiation may affect this RNA method.

CDR3 length equals 15 residues. V was clipped by 0 bases and J by 3 bases; unmatched bases: 5. Germline V gives CDR1 MNHEY, CDR2 SMNVEV (reference sequence). The SP2 primer and nested alpha and beta constant region primers amplified ligated cDNA in four rounds. TCRdb reprocessed the 5' RACE reads with MiXCR, giving one entry per CDR3 protein. The table lists 60,000 or so distinct CDR3 sequences, 7.2% of them singletons. The gene calls are TRBV27 and TRBJ2-7; 7 positions match TRBD2. The source is a male donor in good health. CDR3 DNA: TGTGCCAGCAGTTTATCTTTAACTAGCGACTACGAGCAGTACTTC. Its protein product is CASSLSLTSDYEQYF.